Shown below are 12 T cell receptor beta chains from a single sample sequenced in a study of blood T cell repertoires in COVID-19. Sequencing was performed with immunoSEQ multiplex PCR; in TCRdb, only in-frame clones are kept and a portion is missing. This sample has under 200,000 clones, with 86% found just once. The source material was peripheral blood. Receptor source: a man aged 18 to 30 with acute or convalescent COVID-19.

The V gene is TRBV9, the J gene TRBJ2-5, with a tentative D call TRBD1 (6 bases). CDR1 is SGDLS and CDR2 is YYNGEE in the germline V gene. The CDR3 covers 15 residues. The germline V and J ends were trimmed by 3 bases and 1 base, with 13 bases remaining between them. This CDR3 is CASSGGRGTQETQYF. As DNA, the CDR3 is TGTGCCAGCAGCGGTGGTAGGGGGACCCAAGAGACCCAGTACTTC.

This chain uses TRBV27 with TRBJ2-5; no firm D call. Looked up from germline, CDR1 is MNHEY and CDR2 is SMNVEV (reference sequence). The CDR3 runs to 10 residues. V gave up 7 bases and J gave up 3 bases, with 3 bases separating them. The CDR3 DNA reads as TGTGCCAGCACCGAAGAGACCCAGTACTTC. It translates to CASTEETQYF.

The chain couples TRBV19 to TRBJ2-1; the D is unclear. The V gene's germline CDR1 is LNHDA and CDR2 SQIVND (reference sequence). The CDR3 spans 12 residues. V was shortened by 5 bases and J by 3 bases, with 5 bases between the two germline ends. As DNA, the CDR3 is TGTGCCAGTAGTGTACACTACAATGAGCAGTTCTTC. Translating it yields CASSVHYNEQFF.

The chain has TRBV27 and TRBJ1-5; the D gene is possibly TRBD1 (5 bases). Germline CDR1 MNHEY, CDR2 SMNVEV (reference sequence). Trimming pared 2 bases from V and 1 base from J, leaving 6 bases between. The CDR3 loop spans 14 amino acids. The CDR3 sequence is CASSLRGSNQPQHF. The CDR3 DNA sequence: TGTGCCAGCAGTTTACGGGGGAGCAATCAGCCCCAGCATTTT.

The rearrangement uses TRBV4-1 and TRBJ2-3; TRBD1 aligns across 10 bases. The CDR3 runs to 15 residues. V dropped 2 bases and J dropped 3; count of bases not matched to a gene: 2. Germline CDR1 is MGHRA and CDR2 is YSYEKL. The CDR3 reads CASSQWTGGTDTQYF. The DNA of the CDR3 is TGCGCCAGCAGCCAATGGACAGGGGGGACAGATACGCAGTATTTT.

The rearrangement links TRBV19 to TRBJ1-3, with 9 bases identical to TRBD1. The CDR3 is made up of 16 amino acids. The ends lost 4 bases at V and 0 bases at J; junction bases unmatched: 4. Germline CDR1 LNHDA, CDR2 SQIVND (reference sequence). Written as DNA, the CDR3 is TGTGCCAGTAGTACGACAGGGGGTGGCTCTGGAAACACCATATATTTT. Its protein product is CASSTTGGGSGNTIYF.

J is TRBJ2-7 and V is TRBV6-5; D remains ambiguous. V dropped 2 bases and J dropped 6 bases, with 11 bases sitting between them. Per germline, CDR1 MNHEY and CDR2 SVGAGI. This CDR3 region has 13 residues. In nucleotides, the CDR3 is TGTGCCAGCAGTTACCTCGAGGATGGCGAGCAGTACTTC. Its translation is CASSYLEDGEQYF.

V usage is TRBV30 and J usage is TRBJ1-1; 7 bases are a match to TRBD1. The germline V gene encodes CDR1 GTSNPN and CDR2 SVGIG (reference sequence). CDR3 length: 15 residues. V lost 3 bases to trimming and J lost 0 bases; unmatched junction nucleotides: 7. The chain's CDR3 is CAWRGTVFMNTEAFF. The CDR3 bases are TGTGCCTGGAGAGGGACAGTATTCATGAACACTGAAGCTTTCTTT.

V gene TRBV24-1 combines with J gene TRBJ1-6, with 8 bases fitting TRBD1. CDR1 and CDR2 (germline): KGHDR, SFDVKD. V lost 9 bases to trimming and J lost 6 bases; unmatched junction nucleotides: 6. The CDR3 is made up of 14 amino acids. In nucleotides, the CDR3 is TGTGCCACCCGTCGTGGGACAGGTAATTCACCCCTCCACTTT. Translation: CATRRGTGNSPLHF.

V usage is TRBV5-1 and J usage is TRBJ2-7; D possibly corresponds to TRBD1 (6 bases). The CDR3 extends over 14 amino acids. Germline lookup yields CDR1 SGHRS and CDR2 YFSETQ. V was pared by 4 bases and J by 5 bases, with 16 bases between. CDR3 region: CASSRGTAPNEQYV. The DNA of the CDR3 is TGCGCCAGCAGCAGGGGGACGGCCCCCAACGAGCAGTACGTC.

The genes are TRBV7-2 and TRBJ2-1; D possibly corresponds to TRBD1 (6 bases). Germline loops: CDR1 SGHTA, CDR2 FQGNSA. Deletions cut 2 bases from V and 0 bases from J, with 14 bases between. This CDR3 comprises 17 residues. The CDR3 loop is CASSLLTGQYSYNEQFF. CDR3 DNA sequence: TGTGCCAGCAGCTTATTGACAGGCCAGTACTCCTACAATGAGCAGTTCTTC.

The gene calls are TRBV3-1 (or the pseudogene TRBV3-2) and TRBJ1-3; 7 nucleotides match TRBD1. CDR3 length: 15 residues. CDR1 and CDR2 (germline): LGHDT, YNNKEL (reference sequence). Losses at the gene ends were 4 bases for V and 0 bases for J; bases not matched to a gene: 3. CDR3 protein: CASSPEGASGNTIYF. The CDR3 DNA reads TGTGCCAGCAGCCCCGAGGGGGCCTCTGGAAACACCATATATTTT.